This T cell receptor beta chain was identified during a study of blood T cell repertoires in COVID-19. Whole-study context: The United States, Italy and Spain were the sources of the acute and convalescent COVID-19 samples. Nucleic acid was either cDNA or gDNA, and it came from T cells, B-cell-depleted T cells, or PBMCs.

Authors' methods: For nucleated cells, counts were estimated from reference gene primer amplification. Generated by immunoSEQ multiplex PCR, the TCRdb table keeps only in-frame clones and is missing some. The V and J calls and clone size are taken from that table; D and trimming were inferred from the DNA. This table holds 90,000 or so clones, around 88% found once. Seattle patient enrollment occurred during active infection, with longitudinal follow-up thereafter. This CDR3 has 15 amino acids. Germline CDR1 reads SQVTM; CDR2 reads ANQGSEA. Trimming removed 1 base from V and 0 bases from J; junction bases left unmatched: 5.

The clonotype originates from a woman aged 55-70 years with COVID-19, enrolled during active disease. Sequenced sample: peripheral blood. The gene calls are TRBV29-1 and TRBJ2-7; 8 bases align to TRBD1. The CDR3 protein is CSVEGWTGSSYEQYF. DNA for the CDR3: TGCAGCGTTGAAGGCTGGACAGGGAGCTCCTACGAGCAGTACTTC.